This T cell receptor (beta chain) was obtained from a study of T-cell memory formation after mild COVID-19. Across the study: Largely donor-specific TCR clusters were found.

Findings of the study overall: Day 15 to 85 contracting clones showed balanced CD4/CD8; day 15 to 37 expanders favored CD4+. Second-wave clones that peaked on day 37 lacked confirmed SARS-CoV-2 specificity. CD4+ clones that contracted lay mainly in CM and EM; CD8+ ones lay in EMRA.

Notes on this clonotype: What it binds is unknown.

MiXCR was run by TCRdb on the 5' RACE reads, yielding one entry per CDR3 protein. The sample yields 500,000 to 550,000 distinct CDR3 sequences, roughly 22% seen once. There are 12 residues in the CDR3. Between the trimmed V and J ends, which lost 6 bases and 4 bases, there was a span of 7 bases. The sequence derives from an adult woman who had mild COVID-19 (a few samples of this study predate the infection). Cell type and time point are not known. The V and J genes are TRBV12-3 or TRBV12-4 and TRBJ1-3; D gene ambiguous. Sequenced: PBMCs or a T cell subset sorted from them (not recorded which). CDR3: CASSSMGNTIYF. In DNA, the CDR3 is TGTGCCAGCAGCTCTATGGGAAACACCATATATTTT.